Following are 18 T cell receptor beta chains from one sample sequenced in a study of CD8+ T cells in alopecia areata. Extracted RNA was reverse transcribed into cDNA, the sequencing template. Profiling relied on immunoSEQ multiplex PCR, and the TCRdb table lists in-frame clones only, not all of them. The table has 130,000 to 150,000 clones, around 51% seen once. The sample here was CD4+ T cells sorted from blood, taken at week 0. The receptors originated from a human donor with alopecia areata.

The V and J genes are TRBV29-1 and TRBJ1-2; no clear D. CDR1 and CDR2 (germline): SQVTM, ANQGSEA. CDR3 length: 10 residues. Trimming left V 4 bases short and J 8 bases short, with 8 bases between. Written as DNA, the CDR3 is TGCAGCGTTGTTGCGTCCGGCTACACCTTC. Translated, it gives CSVVASGYTF.

This clone was seen more than once but under ten times. The chain is built from TRBV7-2 and TRBJ2-1, with D unresolved. V was pared by 5 bases and J by 0 bases, with 11 bases between. Germline CDR1 SGHTA, CDR2 FQGNSA. The CDR3 spans 15 residues. The CDR3 reads CASSLRRASYNEQFF. The CDR3 bases are TGTGCCAGCAGCCTTCGCAGAGCCTCCTACAATGAGCAGTTCTTC.

The chain has TRBV15 and TRBJ2-7, with 7 bases matching TRBD1. The V and J ends lost 3 bases and 3 bases, in that order; junction bases with no gene match: 8. Germline V gene data show CDR1 as LNHNV and CDR2 as YYDKDF (reference sequence). The CDR3 runs 15 residues. The CDR3 DNA is TGTGCCACCAGCAGCAGCTCCCGGGACAGCTACGAGCAGTACTTC. Its protein product is CATSSSSRDSYEQYF.

This sequence joins TRBV18 and TRBJ1-1; D is unclear. The V gene lost 5 bases and the J gene lost 6 bases, with 16 bases spanning the gap. Looked up from germline, CDR1 is KGHSH and CDR2 is LQKENI. The CDR3 totals 14 residues. As DNA, the CDR3 is TGTGCCAGCTCAGGGAACAAGCTTGGCCCTGAAGCTTTCTTT. Amino acid sequence: CASSGNKLGPEAFF.

This clone has a handful of counts. The chain employs TRBV7-9 and TRBJ2-2; D gene unclear. The V end was cut by 3 bases, the J end by 8 bases, with 10 bases between. This CDR3 contains 13 residues. Germline CDR1 and CDR2: SEHNR and FQNEAQ (reference sequence). Here the CDR3 DNA reads TGTGCCAGCAGCTTCAAGGTTGCGGGGGAGCTGTTTTTT. Protein product: CASSFKVAGELFF. Based on the CDR3 plus reference TRBV7-9 and TRBJ2-2, the full variable domain is DTGVSQNPRHKITKRGQNVTFRCDPISEHNRLYWYRQTLGQGPEFLTYFQNEAQLEKSRLLSDRFSAERPKGSFSTLEIQRTEQGDSAMYLCASSFKVAGELFFGEGSRLTVL.

V gene TRBV29-1 combines with J gene TRBJ2-7; no definite D call. V lost 0 bases, J lost 0 bases, and 6 bases lay in between. This CDR3 has 13 amino acids. Germline V lookup: CDR1 SQVTM, CDR2 ANQGSEA. Written as DNA, the CDR3 is TGCAGCGTTGAAGACGTCTACTCCTACGAGCAGTACTTC. Protein sequence: CSVEDVYSYEQYF.

This clone is a singleton in its sample. Other nucleotide sequences from this sample produce the same CDR3. This sequence joins TRBV29-1 and TRBJ1-5, with D unclear. The V gene's germline CDR1 is SQVTM and CDR2 ANQGSEA. Deletions cut 4 bases from V and 2 bases from J, with 9 bases between. This CDR3 spans 13 amino acids. The CDR3 coding sequence is TGCAGCGTTGGGGGAGCGGGCAATCAGCCCCAGCATTTT. As protein: CSVGGAGNQPQHF.

The CDR3 region has the DNA TGTGCCAGCAGCCAAAGAATGGAAGCTAGGGTAGATACGCAGTATTTT. It yields the protein CASSQRMEARVDTQYF. This chain connects TRBV14 to TRBJ2-3; no reliable D call. Germline assignment: CDR1 SGHDN and CDR2 FVKESK. V was clipped by 2 bases and J by 5 bases, with 17 bases between them. CDR3 length: 16 residues.

This chain links TRBV27 with TRBJ2-7; D not resolved. V gave up 6 bases and J gave up 0 bases, with 21 bases separating them. Germline loops: CDR1 MNHEY, CDR2 SMNVEV (reference sequence). The CDR3 contains 17 residues. CDR3 nucleotides: TGTGCCAGCAGCCGGACGATCAATCAGGTTACCTCCTACGAGCAGTACTTC. Translation: CASSRTINQVTSYEQYF.

CDR3 sequence reads: CSVVWGNEQFF. As DNA, the CDR3 is TGCAGCGTTGTCTGGGGGAATGAGCAGTTCTTC. This chain links TRBV29-1 with TRBJ2-1; D is perhaps TRBD1 or TRBD2 (5 bases each). Trimming cost V 4 bases and J 7 bases, with 8 bases left between them. CDR3 size: 11 residues. Germline CDR1 reads SQVTM; CDR2 reads ANQGSEA.

The chain couples TRBV6-5 to TRBJ1-1; 7 bases match TRBD1. CDR1 and CDR2 from the germline V gene are MNHEY and SVGAGI. The ends lost 8 bases at V and 4 bases at J; junction bases unmatched: 4. The CDR3 runs 12 residues. This CDR3 reads CASQGGTTEAFF. The CDR3 nucleotides read TGTGCCAGCCAGGGGGGCACCACTGAAGCTTTCTTT.

The chain recombines TRBV4-3 with TRBJ2-5; D is undetermined. Germline CDR1 is LGHNA and CDR2 is YSLEER. The ends were cut back, 4 bases at V and 2 bases at J, with 14 bases in the middle. This CDR3 comprises 15 residues. Here the CDR3 DNA reads TGCGCCAGCAGCCCCTCCGCTCGTGAACAAGAGACCCAGTACTTC. This translates into CASSPSAREQETQYF.

Only a few counts were recorded for this clone. The CDR3 sequence is CASSYPDRGSEAFF. Written as DNA, the CDR3 is TGTGCCAGCAGTTACCCGGACAGGGGATCCGAAGCTTTCTTT. This chain links TRBV6-5 with TRBJ1-1; 9 nucleotides line up with TRBD1. In germline, CDR1 is MNHEY, CDR2 SVGAGI. The CDR3 spans 14 residues. J lost 8 bases, V lost 2 bases, and 6 bases had no gene match.

The V and J genes are TRBV5-6 and TRBJ2-1; 10 bases fit TRBD2. Trimming removed 4 bases from V and 7 bases from J; junction bases left unmatched: 8. The CDR3 extends over 15 amino acids. Germline assignment: CDR1 SGHDT and CDR2 YYEEEE. In DNA, the CDR3 is TGTGCCAGCAGCCTGCTAGCGGGAGTGTCAAATGAGCAGTTCTTC. Protein sequence: CASSLLAGVSNEQFF.

This clone was observed once. The rearrangement joins TRBV5-6 to TRBJ2-5, with a tentative D call TRBD2 (6 bases). Germline CDR1 SGHDT, CDR2 YYEEEE. The CDR3 length is 16 residues. V was cut by 2 bases and J by 4 bases, with 18 bases left in between. The CDR3 bases are TGTGCCAGCAGCTTCCCACTAGCAGGCGGTCCAGAGACCCAGTACTTC. Translation gives CASSFPLAGGPETQYF.

The chain uses TRBV6-6 and TRBJ1-1; no clear D. Germline CDR1 MNHNY, CDR2 SVGAGI (reference sequence). V was cut by 5 bases and J by 2 bases, with 12 bases left in between. This CDR3 contains 14 residues. CDR3 in amino acids: CASSTGWGNTEAFF. The CDR3 coding sequence is TGTGCCAGCAGTACGGGGTGGGGAAACACTGAAGCTTTCTTT.

The chain carries TRBV7-2 and TRBJ2-1; 13 bases align to TRBD2. The germline gives CDR1 SGHTA, CDR2 FQGNSA. The CDR3 has 18 residues. V gave up 0 bases and J gave up 7 bases; unmatched junction bases: 9. The CDR3 DNA is TGTGCCAGCAGCTTAGCGCATACTAGCGGGAGGGCATTGAATGAGCAGTTCTTC. This codes for CASSLAHTSGRALNEQFF.

The chain employs TRBV30 and TRBJ1-5, with D possibly matching TRBD1 (6 bases). CDR1 and CDR2 (germline): GTSNPN, SVGIG (reference sequence). The CDR3 consists of 14 residues. The germline V and J ends were trimmed by 5 bases and 2 bases, with 13 bases remaining between them. The CDR3 DNA reads TGTGCCTGGGGGTTCGGGGGCCGCAATCAGCCCCAGCATTTT. Its translation is CAWGFGGRNQPQHF.